The rows below give T cell receptor beta chains drawn from one sample of a study of T cells in localized non-small cell lung cancer. Sequenced by immunoSEQ multiplex PCR; TCRdb stores in-frame clones only, minus some. This sample has tens of thousands of clones; about 80% occur once, and the top ten carry approximately 16%. The sample consisted of peripheral blood, taken before any cancer treatment. The receptors were sampled from a man between 40 and 75 years old with stage I squamous cell lung carcinoma. Each CDR3 is given with its conserved first and last residue. D genes are given only for firm matches. Expanded clones are given a class, and other clones once, few, many or no size at all.

. | TRBJ1-5 | TRBV5-5 | TRBD1 | CASSLHRGANQPQHF | TGTGCCAGCAGCTTGCACAGGGGGGCCAATCAGCCCCAGCATTTT
once | TRBJ2-5 | TRBV19 | . | CASSMGTVETQYF | TGTGCCAGTAGTATGGGGACGGTGGAGACCCAGTACTTC
few | TRBJ1-1 | TRBV7-6 | . | CASSLQGATEAFF | TGTGCCAGCAGCTTACAGGGAGCCACTGAAGCTTTCTTT
. | TRBJ2-3 | TRBV2 | TRBD2 | CASSEESGGASTDTQYF | TGTGCCAGCAGTGAAGAAAGCGGGGGGGCTAGCACAGATACGCAGTATTTT
. | TRBJ1-4 | TRBV18 | . | CASSLGDGEKLFF | TGTGCCAGCTCATTAGGGGACGGCGAAAAACTGTTTTTT
few | TRBJ1-2 | TRBV10-3 | . | CAISDQDYGYTF | TGTGCCATCAGTGATCAGGATTATGGCTACACCTTC
. | TRBJ1-5 | TRBV9 | TRBD1 | CASSERDRINQPQHF | TGTGCCAGCAGCGAGCGGGACAGGATTAATCAGCCCCAGCATTTT
. | TRBJ1-6 | TRBV6-5 | . | CASSLQGIFNNSPLHF | TGTGCCAGCAGTTTACAAGGGATTTTCAATAATTCACCCCTCCACTTT
. | TRBJ2-5 | TRBV5-4 | . | CASSLRAQETQYF | TGTGCCAGCAGCTTGCGGGCACAGGAGACCCAGTACTTC
. | TRBJ2-1 | TRBV5-1 | . | CASWTDYNEQFF | TGCGCCAGCTGGACAGACTACAATGAGCAGTTCTTC
. | TRBJ1-4 | TRBV5-6 | . | CASSPARFEKLFF | TGTGCCAGCAGCCCGGCCCGGTTTGAAAAACTGTTTTTT
. | TRBJ1-6 | TRBV9 | . | CASSGDEGFGSPLHF | TGTGCCAGCAGCGGGGACGAGGGATTCGGGTCACCCCTCCACTTT
once | TRBJ2-3 | TRBV9 | . | CASSVSGNTDTQYF | TGTGCCAGCAGCGTCTCGGGAAATACCGATACGCAGTATTTT
. | TRBJ1-6 | TRBV6-5 | . | CASSYGRDLLGSPLHF | TGTGCCAGCAGTTACGGGAGGGATCTACTGGGGTCACCCCTCCACTTT
. | TRBJ1-3 | TRBV4-2 | . | CASSQDSQGRSGNTIYF | TGTGCCAGCAGCCAAGATAGTCAAGGCCGATCTGGAAACACCATATATTTT
medium-sized | TRBJ2-7 | TRBV7-2 | . | CASSPGPGTYEQYF | TGTGCCAGCAGCCCTGGACCGGGGACCTACGAGCAGTACTTC
many | TRBJ1-2 | TRBV30 | TRBD1 | CACTGTGVYGYTF | TGTGCCTGTACCGGGACAGGAGTCTATGGCTACACCTTC
. | TRBJ1-5 | TRBV19 | . | CASRGAGQSNQPQHF | TGTGCCAGTAGGGGGGCAGGGCAAAGCAATCAGCCCCAGCATTTT
. | TRBJ1-1 | TRBV6-5 | . | CASSYGFQGPWGEAFF | TGTGCCAGCAGTTACGGTTTTCAGGGGCCCTGGGGTGAAGCTTTCTTT
. | TRBJ2-1 | TRBV29-1 | TRBD2 | CSTSGGSFSYNEQFF | TGCTCGACTAGCGGGGGGTCCTTTTCCTACAATGAGCAGTTCTTC
. | TRBJ2-7 | TRBV11-2 | . | CASSSRTNAYEQYF | TGTGCCAGCAGCTCCCGGACGAACGCCTACGAGCAGTACTTC
. | TRBJ2-3 | TRBV11-2 | . | CASSPHTKGGTDTQYF | TGTGCCAGCAGCCCCCACACCAAGGGGGGCACAGATACGCAGTATTTT
. | TRBJ2-3 | TRBV9 | . | CASSVDPDTQYF | TGTGCCAGCAGCGTAGATCCAGATACGCAGTATTTT